Sequencing of this T cell receptor (beta chain) was carried out in a study of response to subunit inactivated influenza vaccine. Study observations and caveats: With each seasonal influenza vaccination, the authors suggested, few new T cells are recruited.

The CDR3 spans 15 residues. Trimming removed 0 bases at V and 0 bases at J, with 5 bases between. This clonotype was counted many times. Its matching antigen is unknown. TCRdb re-derived calls from the RT-PCR reads in MiXCR, one entry per CDR3 protein. In the table there are roughly 460,000 distinct CDR3 sequences, approximately 10% of which are singletons. The chain links TRBV12-3 or TRBV12-4 to TRBJ2-2; D remains ambiguous. The material was PBMCs from blood, obtained more than 35 days after vaccination. The clonotype originates from a man over 45 who received an inactivated influenza vaccine. CDR3 in DNA: TGTGCCAGCAGTTTAGCTACGGCGAACACCGGGGAGCTGTTTTTT. Amino acids: CASSLATANTGELFF.